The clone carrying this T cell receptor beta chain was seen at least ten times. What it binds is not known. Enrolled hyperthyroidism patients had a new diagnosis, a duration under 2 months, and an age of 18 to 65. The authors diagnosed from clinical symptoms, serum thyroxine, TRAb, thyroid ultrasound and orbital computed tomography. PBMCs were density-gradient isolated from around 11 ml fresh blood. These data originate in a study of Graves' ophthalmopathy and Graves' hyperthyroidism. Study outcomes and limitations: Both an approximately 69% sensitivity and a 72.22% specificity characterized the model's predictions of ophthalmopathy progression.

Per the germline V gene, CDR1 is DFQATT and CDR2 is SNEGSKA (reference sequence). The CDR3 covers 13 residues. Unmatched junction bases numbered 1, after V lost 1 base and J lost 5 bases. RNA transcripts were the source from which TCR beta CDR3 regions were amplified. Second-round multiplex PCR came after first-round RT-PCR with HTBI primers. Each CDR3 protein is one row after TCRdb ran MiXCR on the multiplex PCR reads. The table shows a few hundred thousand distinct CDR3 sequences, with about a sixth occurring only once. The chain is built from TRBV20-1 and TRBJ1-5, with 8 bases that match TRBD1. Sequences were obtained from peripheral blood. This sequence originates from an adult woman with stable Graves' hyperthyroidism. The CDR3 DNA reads TGCAGTGCTAGAGGGACAGGGCATCAGCCCCAGCATTTT. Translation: CSARGTGHQPQHF.